This is a list of T cell receptor beta chains from one sample in a study of T cell changes during pregnancy in multiple sclerosis. Method: immunoSEQ multiplex PCR; TCRdb's copy keeps in-frame clones and lacks some. This table holds 55,000 to 70,000 clones, approximately 90% found once. The sample here was peripheral blood, taken in the second trimester of pregnancy. The receptor set was obtained from a female donor in good health, enrolled as a control in a pregnancy study. The CDR3 runs from the conserved cysteine through the conserved F or W. D genes are given only for firm matches. Size is omitted from some rows. Given values are once, few, many or a class for expanded clones.

V gene	D gene	J gene	clone size	CDR3 DNA	CDR3 protein
TRBV6-5	.	TRBJ1-6	.	TGTGCCAGCAGGCAGGCCGGCAATTCACCCCTCCACTTT	CASRQAGNSPLHF
TRBV5-6	.	TRBJ2-7	.	TGTGCCAGCAGCTTGCAGTCAACCTACGAGCAGTACTTC	CASSLQSTYEQYF
TRBV9	.	TRBJ2-3	few	TGTGCCAGCAGCTTCCGACTGGAGGCAGATACGCAGTATTTT	CASSFRLEADTQYF
TRBV2	TRBD1	TRBJ2-7	.	TGTGCCAGCCTAACCGGGACAGGGTCCTACGAGCAGTACTTC	CASLTGTGSYEQYF
TRBV5-4	.	TRBJ2-2	.	TGTGCCAGCAGCTTCAATCCCACCGGGGAGCTGTTTTTT	CASSFNPTGELFF
TRBV7-9	TRBD2	TRBJ2-3	.	TGTGCCAGCAGTTTGACCCTAGGGGCTAGCGGGAGCACAGATACGCAGTATTTT	CASSLTLGASGSTDTQYF
TRBV11-2	TRBD1	TRBJ1-5	.	TGTGCCAGCAGTAGGACAGGGGGCCCTATGCAGCCCCAGCATTTT	CASSRTGGPMQPQHF
TRBV5-6	TRBD2	TRBJ2-1	.	TGTGCCAGCAGCTTGGACGGGAGGGGTTACAATGAGCAGTTCTTC	CASSLDGRGYNEQFF
TRBV30	.	TRBJ1-2	.	TGTGCCTCAGCAGGGGAAGAAGTCTATGGCTACACCTTC	CASAGEEVYGYTF
TRBV10-2	TRBD2	TRBJ2-1	.	TGCGCCAGCAGTGAGTCGACCCAGGGGACTAGCGAGTTCTTC	CASSESTQGTSEFF
TRBV18	.	TRBJ2-5	.	TGTGCCAGCTCATCCTCAGGGTGGGAGACCCAGTACTTC	CASSSSGWETQYF
TRBV6-5	.	TRBJ2-7	.	TGTGCCAGCAGTTACGGAGGGATCCACGAGCAGTACTTC	CASSYGGIHEQYF
TRBV5-1	TRBD2	TRBJ2-1	once	TGCGCCAGCAGCTTGGGTGCGGGAGAAGCCTACAATGAGCAGTTCTTC	CASSLGAGEAYNEQFF
TRBV6-1	TRBD2	TRBJ2-7	.	TGTGCCAGCAGTGAAAGGGCTAGCGGCTCCTACGAGCAGTACTTC	CASSERASGSYEQYF
TRBV2	TRBD1	TRBJ2-7	once	TGTGCCAGCAGTCCGGGACAGGGCCGCTCCTACGAGCAGTACTTC	CASSPGQGRSYEQYF
TRBV9	TRBD2	TRBJ2-5	.	TGTGCCAGCAGCGTCGGACTAGCGACACAAGAGACCCAGTACTTC	CASSVGLATQETQYF
TRBV10-1	.	TRBJ2-3	once	TGCGCCAGCAGTGAACGACAGGATGGGACAGATACGCAGTATTTT	CASSERQDGTDTQYF
TRBV7-9	.	TRBJ1-5	.	TGTGCCAGCTCCACAGGGACAAATCAGCCCCAGCATTTT	CASSTGTNQPQHF
TRBV2	TRBD2	TRBJ2-7	.	TGTGCCAGCCGAACCGGGACTAGCGGTCACGAGCAGTACTTC	CASRTGTSGHEQYF
TRBV13	.	TRBJ2-7	.	TGTGCCAGCAGCTTATTTGAGGGTGAGCATGACGAGCAGTACTTC	CASSLFEGEHDEQYF
TRBV29-1	.	TRBJ1-2	once	TGCAGCGTTGGGGGACAAGTCATTGGCTACACCTTC	CSVGGQVIGYTF
TRBV19	.	TRBJ2-2	.	TGTGCCAGTAGTATAAAAAGAGGGAGAGGGACCGGGGAGCTGTTTTTT	CASSIKRGRGTGELFF
TRBV28	TRBD2	TRBJ2-1	.	TGTGCCAGCACCACTGGGACTAGCGGCTACAATGAGCAGTTCTTC	CASTTGTSGYNEQFF
TRBV5-1	.	TRBJ2-7	once	TGCGCCAGCAGCTTGGAACAGGGCGGTGGCGGGTACGAGCAGTACTTC	CASSLEQGGGGYEQYF
TRBV29-1	TRBD1	TRBJ1-3	.	TGCAGCGTCGCTTCCCAGGGGGCTCCCAGGGGCACCATATATTTT	CSVASQGAPRGTIYF
TRBV11-1	.	TRBJ2-1	.	TGTGCCAGCAGCCCAAGATCGAAACTCAACAATGAGCAGTTCTTC	CASSPRSKLNNEQFF
TRBV10-1	.	TRBJ1-3	once	TGCGCCAGCAGTGATGGCATTCTCTCTGGAAACACCATATATTTT	CASSDGILSGNTIYF
TRBV15	TRBD2	TRBJ2-3	.	TGTGCCACCAGCAGAGTAGGTGGACTAGCGGGAGCCGCAGATACGCAGTATTTT	CATSRVGGLAGAADTQYF